This TCR beta chain was obtained from a study of early stage breast cancer tumors. Overall study context: Most invasive tumors, about 80% of the 16, were ER+/PR+/HER2-.

Sequenced by immunoSEQ multiplex PCR; TCRdb stores in-frame clones only, minus some. The profile covers tens of thousands of clones, with 60% to 85% appearing a single time and roughly 3.5% taken by the ten largest. Sequencing was carried out using blood. The receptor was isolated from a person younger than 45 with breast cancer.

The CDR3 nucleotides read TGTGCCAGTCGCCCCCCCGGGACAGGAAATGAAAAACTGTTTTTT. Protein product: CASRPPGTGNEKLFF. The genes are TRBV19 and TRBJ1-4, with 8 bases lining up with TRBD1. The CDR3 loop spans 15 amino acids. Germline loops: CDR1 LNHDA, CDR2 SQIVND (reference sequence). The ends lost 8 bases at V and 5 bases at J; junction bases unmatched: 10.